This T cell receptor (beta chain) was identified in a study of blood T cell repertoires in COVID-19. Across the whole study: From the United States, Italy and Spain came samples of acute and convalescent COVID-19. Sources were T cells, B-cell-depleted T cells, or PBMCs; the material itself was cDNA or gDNA.

V gave up 6 bases and J gave up 6 bases; unmatched junction bases: 8. Germline CDR1 reads MDHEN; CDR2 reads SYDVKM. The CDR3 is 15 amino acids. In the original workflow: Estimation of nucleated cell counts was performed using reference gene primer amplification. Method: immunoSEQ multiplex PCR; TCRdb's copy keeps in-frame clones and lacks some. V and J calls and clone size follow that table, whereas D and trimming were derived from the DNA. The sample records 55,000 to 80,000 clones, 80% to 90% being singletons. Sequencing used peripheral blood. This TCR was sampled from a human donor in a cohort sampled during active COVID-19. The genes are TRBV28 and TRBJ1-4; 9 nucleotides line up with TRBD1. The CDR3 coding sequence is TGTGCCAGCAGACCACAGGGGGCCCGGGATGAAAAACTGTTTTTT. This encodes CASRPQGARDEKLFF.